The 11 T cell receptor beta chains reported below all come from one sample, sequenced in a study of blood T cell repertoires in COVID-19. Sequencing used immunoSEQ multiplex PCR; TCRdb keeps in-frame clones, though not all of them. This sample has a few hundred thousand clones; approximately 90% occur once, and the top ten carry about 0.78%. Input material: PBMCs or T cells enriched from blood (not recorded which). The receptors derive from a woman in her thirties or forties who had been exposed to COVID-19.

The V and J genes are TRBV29-1 and TRBJ2-3, with TRBD2 identical over 10 bases. This CDR3 comprises 14 residues. J lost 5 bases, V lost 5 bases, and 7 bases had no gene match. The germline gives CDR1 SQVTM, CDR2 ANQGSEA. In DNA form, the CDR3 reads TGCAGCGTTCGGCTAGCGGGAGTTGGAGATACGCAGTATTTT. Translating gives CSVRLAGVGDTQYF.

As DNA, the CDR3 is TGCAGCGTCCCCGGGACAGGGTTATATGGAGAGACCCAGTACTTC. This encodes CSVPGTGLYGETQYF. The chain has TRBV29-1 and TRBJ2-5, with 9 bases matching TRBD1. Unmatched junction bases numbered 12, after V lost 6 bases and J lost 4 bases. Germline V gene lookup returns CDR1 SQVTM and CDR2 ANQGSEA. This CDR3 comprises 15 residues.

A single count supports this clone. The chain combines TRBV18 with TRBJ1-5; D ambiguous. The CDR3 loop spans 14 amino acids. V lost 6 bases to trimming and J lost 0 bases, with 9 bases between them. From germline, CDR1 is KGHSH and CDR2 LQKENI. The CDR3 DNA reads TGTGCCAGCTCTTCGGGAGATAGCAATCAGCCCCAGCATTTT. Protein sequence: CASSSGDSNQPQHF.

The rearrangement joins TRBV20-1 to TRBJ1-1; 7 bases match TRBD1. In germline, CDR1 is DFQATT, CDR2 SNEGSKA (reference sequence). The length of the CDR3 is 15 residues. Trimming removed 3 bases from V and 4 bases from J; junction bases left unmatched: 11. The CDR3 region is CSASKNRGKGTEAFF. CDR3 nucleotides: TGCAGTGCTAGTAAAAACAGGGGAAAGGGCACTGAAGCTTTCTTT.

The chain uses TRBV19 and TRBJ1-1; TRBD1 aligns across 8 bases. Trimming removed 5 bases from V and 8 bases from J; junction bases left unmatched: 7. CDR1 and CDR2 (germline): LNHDA, SQIVND (reference sequence). The CDR3 spans 13 residues. The CDR3 DNA sequence: TGTGCCAGTAGTCCGCGGACAGGGCGAGAAGCTTTCTTT. Protein sequence: CASSPRTGREAFF.

The rearrangement uses TRBV2 and TRBJ1-1; 7 bases are a match to TRBD1. The germline V gene encodes CDR1 SNHLY and CDR2 FYNNEI. J lost 0 bases, V lost 4 bases, and 2 bases had no gene match. This CDR3 is built from 14 residues. CDR3 bases: TGTGCCAGCAGTGCCGGGACAGTGAACACTGAAGCTTTCTTT. Translating it yields CASSAGTVNTEAFF.

This chain connects TRBV4-3 to TRBJ2-7; 7 bases line up with TRBD2. Germline-derived CDR1 and CDR2 are LGHNA and YSLEER. This CDR3 has 13 amino acids. The trim removed 4 bases at V and 4 bases at J, leaving 4 bases unmatched. CDR3 DNA sequence: TGCGCCAGCAGCCCGGGACTAACTTACGAGCAGTACTTC. Translation: CASSPGLTYEQYF.

Comment on this clone: In the same sample, other DNA sequences code for this CDR3. The chain carries TRBV19 and TRBJ2-7, with D maybe TRBD2 (5 bases). Trimming left V 7 bases short and J 6 bases short, with 10 bases between. The CDR3 covers 11 residues. Germline V gene data show CDR1 as LNHDA and CDR2 as SQIVND (reference sequence). The chain's CDR3 is CASIQGGEQYF. In DNA form, the CDR3 reads TGTGCCAGTATCCAAGGAGGCGAGCAGTACTTC.

This chain joins TRBV5-1 and TRBJ2-2, with D tentatively TRBD2 (6 bases). The V end was cut by 2 bases, the J end by 2 bases, with 19 bases between. This CDR3 has 18 residues. CDR1 SGHRS and CDR2 YFSETQ come from the germline V gene. Here the CDR3 reads CASSFGGWKTRNTGELFF. DNA of the CDR3: TGCGCCAGCAGCTTTGGGGGGTGGAAGACCCGTAACACCGGGGAGCTGTTTTTT.

This clone has just one count. The V gene is TRBV2, the J gene TRBJ2-2; TRBD1 matches 7 bases. Germline V gene data show CDR1 as SNHLY and CDR2 as FYNNEI. V lost 2 bases and J lost 8; bases outside the gene matches: 5. This CDR3 has 14 amino acids. This chain's CDR3 is CASSEIQGVGELFF. In DNA, the CDR3 is TGTGCCAGCAGTGAAATCCAGGGGGTTGGGGAGCTGTTTTTT.

About this clone itself: Other DNA sequences in this sample translate to the same CDR3. This chain uses TRBV5-1 with TRBJ2-2, with a weak D call TRBD1 (6 bases). Germline loops: CDR1 SGHRS, CDR2 YFSETQ. The CDR3 runs 15 residues. The V gene lost 1 base and the J gene lost 2 bases, with 9 bases spanning the gap. CDR3 DNA sequence: TGCGCCAGCAGCTTGCCAGGGGCAAACACCGGGGAGCTGTTTTTT. This sequence encodes CASSLPGANTGELFF.